The T cell receptor (beta chain) under discussion was sequenced for a study of identical twins. In the case of this clonotype: Its antigen is not known.

Template switching added a universal primer site; cDNA carried unique molecular identifiers. In TCRdb, the 5' RACE reads were re-called with MiXCR into one record per CDR3 protein. The data contain 250,000 to 300,000 distinct CDR3 sequences, about 8.5% of them seen just once; the ten biggest clones take up less than 4%. CDR3 length equals 15 residues. The V end lost 2 bases, the J end lost 0 bases, and 11 bases lay between the germline ends. Looked up from germline, CDR1 is SEHNR and CDR2 is FQNEAQ (reference sequence). Study-level points and caveats: Carriage of fewer insertions was seen in abundant cord blood beta clonotypes, whereas memory repertoires showed none.

The same data also contributed to another study, on yellow fever vaccine responses in identical twins.

Material for sequencing was CD8+ T cells sorted from blood. The clonotype comes from a woman aged 18-29 years in good health. V is TRBV7-9 and J is TRBJ2-7; D call uncertain. The CDR3 loop is CASSLTTVSSYEQYF. The CDR3 DNA reads as TGTGCCAGCAGCTTAACGACGGTGAGCTCCTACGAGCAGTACTTC.